This TCR beta chain was identified during a study of blood T cell repertoires in COVID-19. About the research overall: Sites across the United States, Italy and Spain contributed samples from acute and convalescent COVID-19. Sources were T cells, B-cell-depleted T cells, or PBMCs; the material itself was cDNA or gDNA.

Original processing notes: Scientists estimated how many nucleated cells there were by amplifying reference gene primers. The protocol was immunoSEQ multiplex PCR, while the TCRdb copy is restricted to in-frame clones and leaves out a portion. That table gives V, J and clone size, and the DNA gave D and trimming. The profile shows some 11,000 clones, over 80% of them singletons. The CDR3 covers 14 residues. V trimming: 11 bases; J trimming: 1 base; junction bases outside the gene matches: 7. Germline lookup yields CDR1 MNHEY and CDR2 SVGAGI. The receptor was isolated from a human donor in a cohort sampled during active COVID-19. The chain employs TRBV6-5 and TRBJ1-1; TRBD1 matches at 10 bases. The sample consisted of peripheral blood. The CDR3 coding sequence is TGTGCCGCGCGACAGGGGGCGAAGAACACTGAAGCTTTCTTT. Its translation is CAARQGAKNTEAFF.